This T cell receptor (beta chain) came from a study of T cells in Graves' hyperthyroidism and ophthalmopathy. Study-level background: Peripheral blood was acquired at first diagnosis, ahead of any therapy whatsoever. General observations from the study: Model predictions of ophthalmopathy came a median around 6.5 months before onset.

CDR3 size: 13 residues. V dropped 2 bases and J dropped 4 bases, with 8 bases sitting between them. The germline gives CDR1 LNHDA, CDR2 SQIVND (reference sequence). This clonotype was detected ten times or more. Its cognate antigen is unknown. Amplification targeted TCR beta CDR3 regions from RNA transcripts. RT-PCR in the first round (using the HTBI primer set) targeted the TCR CDR3. Via MiXCR, TCRdb re-called the multiplex PCR reads, giving one row per CDR3 protein. The data show some 510,000 distinct CDR3 sequences, about a fifth seen once. What was sequenced was blood. The genes are TRBV19 and TRBJ1-1; D uncertain. The TCR originated in a young man with Graves' hyperthyroidism. The CDR3 spells CASSISDATEAFF. For the CDR3, the DNA is TGTGCCAGTAGTATATCTGATGCCACTGAAGCTTTCTTT.